This passage covers 25 T cell receptor beta chains from one sample sequenced in a study of cytomegalovirus exposure and HLA in healthy donors. TCRdb keeps only in-frame clones here, not all; method: immunoSEQ multiplex PCR. The sample holds tens of thousands of clones, approximately 96% seen once. Source material: PBMCs. All receptors derive from a man aged 18-30 years in good health and CMV-seronegative.

The V gene is TRBV7-9, the J gene TRBJ2-5; 10 bases are a match to TRBD2. Trimming cost V 5 bases and J 2 bases; bases outside gene matches: 5. In germline, CDR1 is SEHNR, CDR2 FQNEAQ (reference sequence). This CDR3 is 15 amino acids long. The CDR3 DNA follows: TGTGCCAGCAGCCTTCCGACTAGCGGGCAAGAGACCCAGTACTTC. Translating gives CASSLPTSGQETQYF.

The CDR3 loop reads CASSQGQHAEKLFF. Here the CDR3 DNA reads TGTGCCAGCAGCCAGGGACAGCACGCTGAAAAACTGTTTTTT. The chain recombines TRBV11-2 with TRBJ1-4; 7 bases align to TRBD1. V lost 5 bases and J lost 7; bases outside the gene matches: 7. This CDR3 is built from 14 residues. Germline values: CDR1 SGHAT, CDR2 FQNNGV.

The V and J genes are TRBV25-1 and TRBJ1-2; D may be TRBD1 (5 bases). This CDR3 has 16 amino acids. The ends were cut back, 1 base at V and 4 bases at J, with 16 bases in the middle. Per germline, CDR1 MGHDK and CDR2 SYGVNS. In nucleotides, the CDR3 is TGTGCCAGCAGTGAATCGGGGCTGGGGGGACCCTATGGCTACACCTTC. Translation: CASSESGLGGPYGYTF.

This clone was seen just once. This chain links TRBV19 with TRBJ1-2; D might be TRBD1 (5 bases). Germline V gene lookup returns CDR1 LNHDA and CDR2 SQIVND (reference sequence). CDR3 size: 14 residues. Trimming removed 6 bases at V and 9 bases at J, with 20 bases between. In nucleotides, the CDR3 is TGTGCCAGTAGCCTGGGGACTCCTGTTCGTAGCTACACCTTC. It translates to CASSLGTPVRSYTF.

V is TRBV7-9 and J is TRBJ2-3; D is perhaps TRBD1 (6 bases). The CDR3 is made up of 18 amino acids. V was cut by 7 bases and J by 2 bases, with 25 bases left in between. Germline CDR1 SEHNR, CDR2 FQNEAQ (reference sequence). The CDR3 here is CASNGAAGRQVLTDTQYF. The DNA of the CDR3 is TGTGCCAGCAACGGTGCGGCCGGCAGACAGGTCCTCACAGATACGCAGTATTTT.

The chain combines TRBV5-1 with TRBJ2-1, with 7 bases aligning to TRBD2. V lost 3 bases and J lost 3; bases outside the gene matches: 3. This CDR3 region has 14 residues. Germline V CDR1 and CDR2: SGHRS, YFSETQ. As DNA, the CDR3 is TGCGCCAGCAGCTCGGGACTAAACTACAATGAGCAGTTCTTC. Translation gives CASSSGLNYNEQFF.

DNA for the CDR3: TGTGCCAGCAGCGTAGAAGTTGGGGGGGTACAGTACTTC. Its protein is CASSVEVGGVQYF. The chain joins TRBV9 to TRBJ2-7; 7 bases are a match to TRBD2. The CDR3 has 13 residues. J was trimmed by 10 bases and V by 0 bases; bases with no gene match: 7. CDR1 and CDR2 from the germline V gene are SGDLS and YYNGEE.

V is TRBV2 and J is TRBJ2-5, with TRBD2 as a possible D gene (6 bases). V lost 6 bases to trimming and J lost 1 base, with 9 bases between them. Germline assignment: CDR1 SNHLY and CDR2 FYNNEI. The CDR3 is made up of 13 amino acids. For the CDR3, the DNA is TGTGCCAGCAGCCTCGGGGGCCAAGAGACCCAGTACTTC. Encoded protein: CASSLGGQETQYF.

The rearrangement joins TRBV4-3 to TRBJ2-5, with 7 bases lining up with TRBD1. From germline, CDR1 is LGHNA and CDR2 YSLEER. CDR3 length: 13 residues. J lost 4 bases, V lost 4 bases, and 3 bases had no gene match. The CDR3 DNA follows: TGCGCCAGCAGCCCAGACAGGGCAGAGACCCAGTACTTC. Protein product: CASSPDRAETQYF.

As concerns this clone: An end of the junction differs from the germline gene, which may be a read error. J is TRBJ1-3 and V is TRBV2; D is uncertain. Per germline, CDR1 SNHLY and CDR2 FYNNEI. The CDR3 is 16 residues long. CDR3 amino acids: CASSGRQTGGGSTIYF. In nucleotides, the CDR3 is TGTGCCAGCAGTGGAAGGCAGACTGGTGGTGGAAGCACCATATATTTT.

The chain has TRBV4-2 and TRBJ2-5; 7 bases align to TRBD1. Trimming at V came to 5 bases and at J to 2 bases, leaving 11 bases not matched to a gene. CDR3 length: 16 residues. The germline V gene encodes CDR1 LGHNA and CDR2 YNFKEQ. CDR3 sequence (DNA): TGTGCCAGCAGCAAAGCATCAGGGACAGCGCAAGAGACCCAGTACTTC. Amino acid sequence: CASSKASGTAQETQYF.

In nucleotides, the CDR3 is TGTGCCAGCAGCTCAGGATTCTCCTACGAGCAGTACTTC. Its translation is CASSSGFSYEQYF. This chain joins TRBV7-2 and TRBJ2-7; no definite D call. From germline, CDR1 is SGHTA and CDR2 FQGNSA. Trimming removed 4 bases at V and 0 bases at J, with 7 bases between. CDR3 length: 13 amino acids.

This rearrangement joins TRBV5-5 to TRBJ2-5; D perhaps matches TRBD1 (5 bases). The CDR3 runs 13 residues. The germline V and J ends were trimmed by 4 bases and 7 bases, with 14 bases remaining between them. Germline values: CDR1 SGHKS, CDR2 YYEKEE (reference sequence). The CDR3 sequence is CASSGQGVGTQYF. CDR3 nucleotide sequence: TGTGCCAGCAGCGGACAAGGGGTGGGGACCCAGTACTTC.

The DNA for the CDR3 is TGTGCCAGCAGCTCCGGACTAGCGGAGTACTTC. It encodes CASSSGLAEYF. The chain recombines TRBV7-9 with TRBJ2-4; 10 nucleotides line up with TRBD2. Unmatched junction bases numbered 2, after V lost 4 bases and J lost 14 bases. Germline CDR1 is SEHNR and CDR2 is FQNEAQ (reference sequence). This CDR3 has 11 amino acids.

V gene TRBV18 combines with J gene TRBJ2-7, with D possibly being TRBD1 (5 bases). Germline CDR1 and CDR2: KGHSH and LQKENI. CDR3 size: 14 residues. Trimming stripped 0 bases from V and 6 bases from J, with 12 bases between. Here the CDR3 DNA reads TGTGCCAGCTCACCACCGATTCCAGGGCGCGAGCAGTACTTC. As protein: CASSPPIPGREQYF.

V and J are TRBV2 and TRBJ2-3; 8 bases agree with TRBD1. Germline trimming cut 6 bases from V and 4 bases from J; bases unmatched to any gene: 9. This CDR3 contains 15 residues. Germline loops: CDR1 SNHLY, CDR2 FYNNEI. The CDR3 reads CASRDTTGASDTQYF. The DNA of the CDR3 is TGTGCCAGCAGGGACACGACAGGGGCTTCAGATACGCAGTATTTT.

The chain links TRBV5-8 to TRBJ1-5, with 8 bases identical to TRBD1. The germline gives CDR1 SGHTS, CDR2 YDEGEE. The CDR3 loop spans 14 amino acids. Trimming removed 0 bases from V and 9 bases from J; junction bases left unmatched: 5. The CDR3 protein is CASSLGQGSRPQHF. In nucleotides, the CDR3 is TGTGCCAGCAGCTTGGGACAGGGGAGTAGGCCCCAGCATTTT.

The chain links TRBV29-1 to TRBJ2-1, with 11 bases matching TRBD2. The CDR3 has 17 amino acids. Trimming took 4 bases from V and 3 from J; bases not matched to a gene: 11. Looked up from germline, CDR1 is SQVTM and CDR2 is ANQGSEA. CDR3 sequence: CSVVQGASGRHYNEQFF. The CDR3 DNA reads TGCAGCGTTGTACAGGGCGCTAGCGGGAGGCACTACAATGAGCAGTTCTTC.

The V call is TRBV4-1, the J call TRBJ2-2; weak D call: TRBD1 (7 bases). CDR1 and CDR2 from the germline V gene are MGHRA and YSYEKL. Trimming shortened V by 4 bases and J by 1 base, and 13 bases separated the two germline ends. This CDR3 has 16 amino acids. CDR3 nucleotide sequence: TGCGCCAGCAGCCCTTACAGGGGAGGGAACACCGGGGAGCTGTTTTTT. It yields the protein CASSPYRGGNTGELFF.

V and J are TRBV5-1 and TRBJ2-3, with D perhaps TRBD2 (6 bases). Trimming took off 3 bases at V and 3 bases at J, with 8 bases between the two ends. Germline V gene lookup returns CDR1 SGHRS and CDR2 YFSETQ. CDR3 size: 13 residues. In DNA form, the CDR3 reads TGCGCCAGCAGCTCCGCGGGAACAGATACGCAGTATTTT. It translates to CASSSAGTDTQYF.

The chain employs TRBV11-1 and TRBJ2-2, with no clear D. CDR1 SGHAT and CDR2 FQDESV come from the germline V gene (reference sequence). The V end was cut by 2 bases, the J end by 1 base, with 5 bases between. CDR3 length equals 14 residues. The CDR3 nucleotides read TGTGCCAGCAGCTTACGCAGGAACACCGGGGAGCTGTTTTTT. Protein product: CASSLRRNTGELFF.

J is TRBJ2-7 and V is TRBV9, with 10 positions matching TRBD1. The CDR3 is 15 residues long. The V gene end was trimmed by 0 bases and the J gene end by 4 bases; junction bases not matched to a gene: 4. Per the germline V gene, CDR1 is SGDLS and CDR2 is YYNGEE. The CDR3 DNA follows: TGTGCCAGCAGCGTAGAGGCGGGACAGGGGTACGAGCAGTACTTC. Encoded protein: CASSVEAGQGYEQYF.

The chain has TRBV6-5 and TRBJ2-2; D is perhaps TRBD1 (5 bases). Trimming pared 7 bases from V and 3 bases from J, leaving 15 bases between. Germline CDR1 is MNHEY and CDR2 is SVGAGI. This CDR3 spans 15 amino acids. The CDR3 sequence: CASTPGRAYTGELFF. The CDR3 region has the DNA TGTGCCAGCACCCCGGGCAGGGCCTACACCGGGGAGCTGTTTTTT.

V and J are TRBV7-9 and TRBJ2-4; 11 bases match TRBD1. Trimming took 5 bases from V and 9 from J; bases not matched to a gene: 12. The CDR3 covers 16 residues. The V gene's germline CDR1 is SEHNR and CDR2 FQNEAQ (reference sequence). This CDR3 reads CASSPIPGTGGSIQYF. CDR3 coding DNA: TGTGCCAGCAGCCCCATCCCCGGGACAGGGGGTAGCATTCAGTACTTC.

As concerns this clone: An end of the junction does not agree with germline; a read error may underlie this. The gene calls are TRBV7-7 and TRBJ2-5, with a possible D match to TRBD1 (5 bases). In germline, CDR1 is SSHAT, CDR2 FNYEAQ (reference sequence). The CDR3 extends over 15 amino acids. CDR3 coding DNA: TGTGCTAGCAGCTTGGACATCAAATCGTCGGAGACCCAGTACTTC. This codes for CASSLDIKSSETQYF.